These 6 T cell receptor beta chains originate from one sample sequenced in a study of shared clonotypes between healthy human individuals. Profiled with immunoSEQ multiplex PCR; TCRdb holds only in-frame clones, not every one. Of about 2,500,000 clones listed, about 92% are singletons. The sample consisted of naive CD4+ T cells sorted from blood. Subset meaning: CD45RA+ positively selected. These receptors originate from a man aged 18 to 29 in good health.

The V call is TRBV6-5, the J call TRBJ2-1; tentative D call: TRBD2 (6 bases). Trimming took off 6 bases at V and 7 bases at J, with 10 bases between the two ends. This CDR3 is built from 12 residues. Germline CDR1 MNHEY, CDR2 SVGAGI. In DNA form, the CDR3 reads TGTGCCAGCAGGGTGGGACTTAATGAGCAGTTCTTC. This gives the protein CASRVGLNEQFF.

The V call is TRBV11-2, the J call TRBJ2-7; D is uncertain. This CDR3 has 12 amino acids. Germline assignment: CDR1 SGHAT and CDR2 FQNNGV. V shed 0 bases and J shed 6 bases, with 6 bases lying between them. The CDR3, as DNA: TGTGCCAGCAGCTTAGAATTTAGCGAGCAGTACTTC. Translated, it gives CASSLEFSEQYF.

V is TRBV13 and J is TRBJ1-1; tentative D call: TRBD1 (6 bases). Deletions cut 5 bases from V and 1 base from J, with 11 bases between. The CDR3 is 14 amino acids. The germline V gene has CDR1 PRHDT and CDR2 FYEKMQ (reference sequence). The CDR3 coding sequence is TGTGCCAGCAGCACGGGGACAACGAACACTGAAGCTTTCTTT. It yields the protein CASSTGTTNTEAFF.

CDR3 bases: TGTGCCAGCAGCCGAGGACTAGTGAGCTACGAGCAGTACTTC. Translation: CASSRGLVSYEQYF. The V gene is TRBV7-2, the J gene TRBJ2-7; 7 bases agree with TRBD2. The junction had 7 bases not matched to a gene; V was cut back by 5 bases and J by 3 bases. Germline V lookup: CDR1 SGHTA, CDR2 FQGNSA. CDR3 length: 14 residues.

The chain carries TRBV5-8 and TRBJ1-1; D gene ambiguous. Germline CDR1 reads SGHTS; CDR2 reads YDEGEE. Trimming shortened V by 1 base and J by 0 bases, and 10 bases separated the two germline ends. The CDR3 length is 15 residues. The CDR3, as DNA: TGTGCCAGCAGCTTGATGTGGCCCTTGAACACTGAAGCTTTCTTT. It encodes CASSLMWPLNTEAFF.

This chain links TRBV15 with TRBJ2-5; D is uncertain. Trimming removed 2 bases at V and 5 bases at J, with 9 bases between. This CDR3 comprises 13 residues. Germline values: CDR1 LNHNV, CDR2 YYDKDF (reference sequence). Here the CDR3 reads CATSRPPSETQYF. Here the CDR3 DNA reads TGTGCCACCAGCAGACCTCCGAGCGAGACCCAGTACTTC.